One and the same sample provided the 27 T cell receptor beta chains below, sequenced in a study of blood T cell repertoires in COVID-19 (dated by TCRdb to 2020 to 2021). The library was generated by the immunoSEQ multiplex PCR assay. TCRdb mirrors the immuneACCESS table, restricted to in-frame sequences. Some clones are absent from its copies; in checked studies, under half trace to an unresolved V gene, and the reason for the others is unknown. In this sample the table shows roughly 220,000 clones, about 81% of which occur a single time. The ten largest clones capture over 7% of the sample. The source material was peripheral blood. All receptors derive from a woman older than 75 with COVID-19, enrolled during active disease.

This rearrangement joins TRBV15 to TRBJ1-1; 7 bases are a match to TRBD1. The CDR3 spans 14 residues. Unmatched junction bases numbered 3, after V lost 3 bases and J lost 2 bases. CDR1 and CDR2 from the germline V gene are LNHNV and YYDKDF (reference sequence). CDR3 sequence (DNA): TGTGCCACCAGCAGCTGGACAGGCAACACTGAAGCTTTCTTT. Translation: CATSSWTGNTEAFF.

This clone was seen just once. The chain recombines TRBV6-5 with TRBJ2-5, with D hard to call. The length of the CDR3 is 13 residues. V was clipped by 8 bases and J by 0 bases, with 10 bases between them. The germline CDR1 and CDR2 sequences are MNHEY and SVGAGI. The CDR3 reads CASSRGHQETQYF. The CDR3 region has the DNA TGTGCCAGCTCCCGCGGCCACCAAGAGACCCAGTACTTC.

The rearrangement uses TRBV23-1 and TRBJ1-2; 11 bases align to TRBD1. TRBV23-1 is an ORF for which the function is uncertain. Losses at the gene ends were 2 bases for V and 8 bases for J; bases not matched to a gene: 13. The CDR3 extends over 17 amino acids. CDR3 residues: CASSQLLLDRGLRGYTF. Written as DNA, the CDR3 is TGCGCCAGCAGTCAACTATTATTGGACAGGGGGCTCAGGGGCTACACCTTC.

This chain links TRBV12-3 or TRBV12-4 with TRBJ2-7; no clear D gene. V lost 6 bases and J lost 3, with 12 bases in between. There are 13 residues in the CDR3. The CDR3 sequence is CASSDPRNYEQYF. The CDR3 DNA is TGTGCCAGCAGCGACCCTAGGAACTACGAGCAGTACTTC.

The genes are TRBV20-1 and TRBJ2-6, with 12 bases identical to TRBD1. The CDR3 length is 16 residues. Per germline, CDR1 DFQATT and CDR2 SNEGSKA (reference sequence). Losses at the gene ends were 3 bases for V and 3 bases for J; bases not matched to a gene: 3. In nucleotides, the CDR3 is TGCAGTGCTAGTGGGACAGGGGGCGGTGGGGCCAACGTCCTGACTTTC. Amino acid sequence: CSASGTGGGGANVLTF.

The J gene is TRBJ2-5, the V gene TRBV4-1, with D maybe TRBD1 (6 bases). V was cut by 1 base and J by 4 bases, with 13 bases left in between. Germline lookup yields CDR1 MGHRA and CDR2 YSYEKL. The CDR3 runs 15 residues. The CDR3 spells CASSQAPSRGETQYF. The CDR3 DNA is TGCGCCAGCAGCCAAGCCCCCAGCAGGGGAGAGACCCAGTACTTC.

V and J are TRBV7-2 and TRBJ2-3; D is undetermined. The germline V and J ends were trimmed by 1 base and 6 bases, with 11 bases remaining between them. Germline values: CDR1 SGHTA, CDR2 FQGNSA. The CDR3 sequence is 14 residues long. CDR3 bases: TGTGCCAGCAGCTTAGACACGGTCAGGGATACGCAGTATTTT. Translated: CASSLDTVRDTQYF. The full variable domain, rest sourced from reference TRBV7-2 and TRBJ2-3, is GAGVSQSPSNKVTEKGKDVELRCDPISGHTALYWYRQSLGQGLEFLIYFQGNSAPDKSGLPSDRFSAERTGGSVSTLTIQRTQQEDSAVYLCASSLDTVRDTQYFGPGTRLTVL.

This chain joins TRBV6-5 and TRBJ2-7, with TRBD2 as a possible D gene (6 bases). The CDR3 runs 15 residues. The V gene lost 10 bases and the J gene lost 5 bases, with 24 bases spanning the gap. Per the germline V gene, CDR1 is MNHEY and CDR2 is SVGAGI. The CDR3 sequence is CATTGGGAGGHEQYF. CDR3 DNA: TGTGCCACTACTGGAGGCGGGGCCGGCGGCCACGAGCAGTACTTC.

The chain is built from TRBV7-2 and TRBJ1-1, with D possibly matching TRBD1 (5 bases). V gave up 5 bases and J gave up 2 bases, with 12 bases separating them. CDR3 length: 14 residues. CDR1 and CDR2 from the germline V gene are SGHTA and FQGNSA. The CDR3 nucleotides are TGTGCCAGCAGCCCCCAGGGATTCAACACTGAAGCTTTCTTT. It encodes CASSPQGFNTEAFF.

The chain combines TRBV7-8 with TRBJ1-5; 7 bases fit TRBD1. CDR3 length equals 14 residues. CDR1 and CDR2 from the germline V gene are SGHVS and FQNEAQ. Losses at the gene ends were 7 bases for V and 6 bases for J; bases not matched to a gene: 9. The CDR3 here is CASNPGTVRQPQHF. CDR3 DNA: TGTGCCAGCAACCCCGGGACAGTGCGTCAGCCCCAGCATTTT.

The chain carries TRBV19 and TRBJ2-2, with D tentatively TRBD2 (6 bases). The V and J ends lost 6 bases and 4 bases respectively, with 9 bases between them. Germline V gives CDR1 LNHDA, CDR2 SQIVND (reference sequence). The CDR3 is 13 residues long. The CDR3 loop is CASRRGGTGELFF. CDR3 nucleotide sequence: TGTGCCAGTAGAAGGGGAGGCACCGGGGAGCTGTTTTTT.

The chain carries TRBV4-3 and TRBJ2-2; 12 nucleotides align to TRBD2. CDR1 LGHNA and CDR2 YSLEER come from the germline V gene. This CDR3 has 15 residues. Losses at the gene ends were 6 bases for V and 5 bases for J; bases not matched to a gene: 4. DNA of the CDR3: TGCGCCAGCAGTCAGACTAGCGGGAGTACCGGGGAGCTGTTTTTT. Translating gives CASSQTSGSTGELFF.

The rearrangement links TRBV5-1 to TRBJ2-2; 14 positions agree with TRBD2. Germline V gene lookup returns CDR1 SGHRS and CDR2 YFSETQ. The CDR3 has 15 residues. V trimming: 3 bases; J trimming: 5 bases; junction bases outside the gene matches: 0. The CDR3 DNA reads TGCGCCAGCAGCTGGACTAGCGGGGGGACCGGGGAGCTGTTTTTT. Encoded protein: CASSWTSGGTGELFF.

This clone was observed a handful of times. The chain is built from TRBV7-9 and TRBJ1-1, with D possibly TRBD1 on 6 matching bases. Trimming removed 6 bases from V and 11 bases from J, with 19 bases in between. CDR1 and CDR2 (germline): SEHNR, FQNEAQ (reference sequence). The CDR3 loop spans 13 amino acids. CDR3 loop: CASSLRAGVGAFF. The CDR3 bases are TGTGCCAGCAGTCTCAGGGCAGGGGTAGGCGCTTTCTTT.

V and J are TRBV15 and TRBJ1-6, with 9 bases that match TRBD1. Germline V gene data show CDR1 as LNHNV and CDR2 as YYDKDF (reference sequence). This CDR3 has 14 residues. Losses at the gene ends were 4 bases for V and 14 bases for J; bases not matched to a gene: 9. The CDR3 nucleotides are TGTGCCACCAGCATAGGACAGGGGAAGGTAGCCCTCCACTTT. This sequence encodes CATSIGQGKVALHF.

CDR3 protein: CASSQAGAEQFF. Written as DNA, the CDR3 is TGTGCCAGCAGCCAAGCTGGGGCCGAGCAGTTCTTC. The chain uses TRBV3-1 (or the pseudogene TRBV3-2) and TRBJ2-1, with TRBD1 as a possible D gene (5 bases). CDR1 and CDR2 from the germline V gene are LGHDT and YNNKEL (reference sequence). The CDR3 sequence is 12 residues long. Trimming removed 1 base at V and 10 bases at J, with 8 bases between.

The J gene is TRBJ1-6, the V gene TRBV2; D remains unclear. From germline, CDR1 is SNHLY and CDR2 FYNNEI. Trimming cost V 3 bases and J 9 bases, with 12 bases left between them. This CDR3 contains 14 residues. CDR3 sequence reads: CASSDEVPGSPLHF. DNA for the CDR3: TGTGCCAGCAGTGACGAGGTGCCCGGTTCACCCCTCCACTTT.

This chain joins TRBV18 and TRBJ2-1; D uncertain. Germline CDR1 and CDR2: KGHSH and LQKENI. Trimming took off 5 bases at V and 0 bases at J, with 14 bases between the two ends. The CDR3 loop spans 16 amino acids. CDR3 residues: CASSYQALSSYNEQFF. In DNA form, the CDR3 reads TGTGCCAGCTCATATCAAGCTCTAAGCTCCTACAATGAGCAGTTCTTC.

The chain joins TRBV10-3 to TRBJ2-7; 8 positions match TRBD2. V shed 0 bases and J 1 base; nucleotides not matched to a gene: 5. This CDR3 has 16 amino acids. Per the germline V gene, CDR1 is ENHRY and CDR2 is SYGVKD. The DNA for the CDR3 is TGTGCCATCAGTGAGTCAGGGACTAGGGGTTCCTACGAGCAGTACTTC. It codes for CAISESGTRGSYEQYF.

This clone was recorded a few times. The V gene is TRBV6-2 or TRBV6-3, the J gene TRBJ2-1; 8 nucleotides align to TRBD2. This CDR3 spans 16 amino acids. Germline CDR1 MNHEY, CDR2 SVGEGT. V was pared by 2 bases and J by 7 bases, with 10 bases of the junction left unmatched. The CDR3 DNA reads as TGTGCCAGCAGTTACGTTACTAGCGGTTTAGGAAATGAGCAGTTCTTC. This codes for CASSYVTSGLGNEQFF.

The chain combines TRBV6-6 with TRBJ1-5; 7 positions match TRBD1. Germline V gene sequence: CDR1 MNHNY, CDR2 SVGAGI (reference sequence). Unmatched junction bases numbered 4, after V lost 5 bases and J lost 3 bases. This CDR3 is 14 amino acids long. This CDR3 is CASSPTGFNQPQHF. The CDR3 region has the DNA TGTGCCAGCAGTCCGACAGGGTTCAATCAGCCCCAGCATTTT.

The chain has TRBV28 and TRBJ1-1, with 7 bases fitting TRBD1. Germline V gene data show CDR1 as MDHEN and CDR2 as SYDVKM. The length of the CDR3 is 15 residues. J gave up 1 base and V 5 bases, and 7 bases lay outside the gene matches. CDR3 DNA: TGTGCCAGCAGTCCCCGGACAGGCAAGAACACTGAAGCTTTCTTT. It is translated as CASSPRTGKNTEAFF.

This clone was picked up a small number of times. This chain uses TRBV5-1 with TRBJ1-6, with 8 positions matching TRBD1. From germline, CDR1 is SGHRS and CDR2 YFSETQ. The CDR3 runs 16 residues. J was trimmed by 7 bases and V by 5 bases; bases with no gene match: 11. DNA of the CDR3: TGCGCCAGCAGTTATCTATACGGACAGGGAAATTCACCCCTCCACTTT. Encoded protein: CASSYLYGQGNSPLHF.

Here the CDR3 reads CASSEYGSGADQGYGYTF. DNA for the CDR3: TGTGCCAGCAGTGAATACGGGTCAGGGGCGGATCAGGGGTATGGCTACACCTTC. The chain links TRBV25-1 to TRBJ1-2, with D perhaps TRBD1 (6 bases). The CDR3 runs to 18 residues. The germline gives CDR1 MGHDK, CDR2 SYGVNS. Trimming took off 0 bases at V and 5 bases at J, with 22 bases between the two ends.

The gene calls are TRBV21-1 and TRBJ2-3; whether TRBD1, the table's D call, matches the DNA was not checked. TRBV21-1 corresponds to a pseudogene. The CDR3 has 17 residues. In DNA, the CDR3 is TGTGCCAGCAGCAATCTTGGGGGCTGCCTAGAAACAGATACGCAGTATTTT. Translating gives CASSNLGGCLETDTQYF.

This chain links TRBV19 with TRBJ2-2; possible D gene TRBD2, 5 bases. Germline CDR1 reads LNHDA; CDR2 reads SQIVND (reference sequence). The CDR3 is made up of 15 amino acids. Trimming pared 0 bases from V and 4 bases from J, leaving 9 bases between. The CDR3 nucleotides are TGTGCCAGTAGTATAGACACTAGAATCACCGGGGAGCTGTTTTTT. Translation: CASSIDTRITGELFF.

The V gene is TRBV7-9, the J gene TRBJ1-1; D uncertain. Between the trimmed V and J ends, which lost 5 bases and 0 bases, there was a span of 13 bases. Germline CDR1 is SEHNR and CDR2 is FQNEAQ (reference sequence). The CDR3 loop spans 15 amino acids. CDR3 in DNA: TGTGCCAGCAGCCCGACTCAGAGTATGAACACTGAAGCTTTCTTT. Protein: CASSPTQSMNTEAFF.